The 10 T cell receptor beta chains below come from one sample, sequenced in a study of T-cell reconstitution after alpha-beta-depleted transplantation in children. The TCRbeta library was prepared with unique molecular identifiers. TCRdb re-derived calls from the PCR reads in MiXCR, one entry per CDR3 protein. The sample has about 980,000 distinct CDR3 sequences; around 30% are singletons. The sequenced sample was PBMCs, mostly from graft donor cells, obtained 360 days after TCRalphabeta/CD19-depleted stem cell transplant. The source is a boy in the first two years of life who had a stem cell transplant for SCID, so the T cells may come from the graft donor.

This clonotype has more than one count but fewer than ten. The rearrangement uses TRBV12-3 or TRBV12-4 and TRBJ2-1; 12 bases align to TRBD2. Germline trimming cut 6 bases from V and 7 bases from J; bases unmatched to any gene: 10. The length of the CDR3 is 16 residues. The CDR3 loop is CASRAPSGGAFNEQFF. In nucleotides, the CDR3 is TGTGCCAGCAGGGCCCCTAGCGGGGGGGCTTTTAATGAGCAGTTCTTC.

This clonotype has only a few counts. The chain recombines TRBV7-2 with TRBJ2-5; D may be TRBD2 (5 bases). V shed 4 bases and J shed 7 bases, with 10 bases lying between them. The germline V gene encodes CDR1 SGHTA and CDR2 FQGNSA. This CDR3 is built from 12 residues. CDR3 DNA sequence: TGTGCCAGCAGCTCCAATCGGGGGACCCAGTACTTC. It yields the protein CASSSNRGTQYF.

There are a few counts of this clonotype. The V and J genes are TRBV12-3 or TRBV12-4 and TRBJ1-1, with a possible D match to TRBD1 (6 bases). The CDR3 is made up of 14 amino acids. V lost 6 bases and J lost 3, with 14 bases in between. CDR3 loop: CASRFRGSYTEAFF. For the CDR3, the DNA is TGTGCCAGCAGGTTCAGGGGATCGTACACTGAAGCTTTCTTT.

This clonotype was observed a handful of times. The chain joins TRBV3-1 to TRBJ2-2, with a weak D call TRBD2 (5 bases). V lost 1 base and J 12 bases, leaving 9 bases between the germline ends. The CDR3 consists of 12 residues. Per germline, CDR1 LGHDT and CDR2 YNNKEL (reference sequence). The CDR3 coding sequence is TGTGCCAGCAGCCAAGGGCGAGGGAAGCTGTTTTTT. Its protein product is CASSQGRGKLFF.

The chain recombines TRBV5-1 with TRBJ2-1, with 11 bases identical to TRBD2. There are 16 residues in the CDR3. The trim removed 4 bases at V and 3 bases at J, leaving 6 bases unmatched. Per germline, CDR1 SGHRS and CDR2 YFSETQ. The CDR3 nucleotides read TGCGCCAGCAGCCAGGCGACTAGCGGGAACTACAATGAGCAGTTCTTC. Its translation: CASSQATSGNYNEQFF.

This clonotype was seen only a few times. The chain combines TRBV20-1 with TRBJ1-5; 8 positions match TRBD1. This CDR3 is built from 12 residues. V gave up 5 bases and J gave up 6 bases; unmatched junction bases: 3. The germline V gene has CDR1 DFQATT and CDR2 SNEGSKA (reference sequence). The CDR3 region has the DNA TGCAGTGCTGCAGGGGGCGGTCAGCCCCAGCATTTT. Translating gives CSAAGGGQPQHF.

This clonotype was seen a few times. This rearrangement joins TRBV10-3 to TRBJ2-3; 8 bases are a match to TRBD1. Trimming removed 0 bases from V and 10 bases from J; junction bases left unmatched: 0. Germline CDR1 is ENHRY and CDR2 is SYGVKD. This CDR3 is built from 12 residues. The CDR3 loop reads CAISESTGAQYF. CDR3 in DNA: TGTGCCATCAGTGAGTCGACAGGGGCGCAGTATTTT.

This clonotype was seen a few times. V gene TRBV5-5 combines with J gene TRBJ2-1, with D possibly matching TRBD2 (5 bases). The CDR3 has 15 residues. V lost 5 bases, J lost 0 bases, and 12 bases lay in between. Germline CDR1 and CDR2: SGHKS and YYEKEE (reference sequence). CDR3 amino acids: CASRLGVSSYNEQFF. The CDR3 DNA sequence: TGTGCCAGCAGACTCGGGGTGAGCTCCTACAATGAGCAGTTCTTC.

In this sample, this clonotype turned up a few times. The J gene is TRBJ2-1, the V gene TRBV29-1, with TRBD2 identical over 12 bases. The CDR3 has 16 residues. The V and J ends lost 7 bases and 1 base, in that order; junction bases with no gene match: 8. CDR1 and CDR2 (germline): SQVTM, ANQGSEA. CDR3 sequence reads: CSAGLAGSPSYNEQFF. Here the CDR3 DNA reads TGCAGCGCAGGACTAGCGGGGTCCCCTTCCTACAATGAGCAGTTCTTC.

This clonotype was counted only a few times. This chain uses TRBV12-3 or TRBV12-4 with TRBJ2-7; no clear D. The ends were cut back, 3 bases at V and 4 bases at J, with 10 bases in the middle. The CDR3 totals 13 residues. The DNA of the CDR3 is TGTGCCAGCAGTTTTTGGGGAAGGTACGAGCAGTACTTC. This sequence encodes CASSFWGRYEQYF.